These T cell receptor beta chains were read from a single sample in a study of blood T cells in healthy people across ages. Each CDR3 protein is one row after TCRdb ran MiXCR on the 5' RACE reads. The repertoire holds 700,000 to 1,000,000 distinct CDR3 sequences, with around 42% as singletons. Source material: blood. The receptor set was obtained from a man aged 55 to 70 in good health. Each CDR3 is given with its conserved first and last residue.

v_gene | CDR3aa
TRBV29-1 | CSVEDFHGPGTSYEQYF
TRBV30 | CALAPEGAAYEQYF
TRBV20-1 | CSATQTDRGTDTQYF
TRBV7-2 | CASSPGVGTGRQPQHF
TRBV7-2 | CASRATGDNNSPLHF
TRBV5-1 | CASSSASGSETQYF
TRBV5-1 | CASSLSGQGLQPQHF
TRBV27 | CASSPPGQGAADTQYF
TRBV30 | CAWSAQAEQFF
TRBV14 | CASSQDFLDHYGYTF